The 9 T cell receptor beta chains given below trace back to one sample, sequenced in a study of blood T cell repertoires in COVID-19. Assay: immunoSEQ multiplex PCR; the TCRdb copy retains only in-frame clones and omits some. This table has 200,000 to 250,000 clones, approximately 86% appearing once. Material: peripheral blood. The source of these receptors is a woman younger than 45 who had recovered from COVID-19.

The rearrangement links TRBV6-6 to TRBJ2-7; 14 bases map to TRBD2. CDR3 length equals 17 residues. Germline lookup yields CDR1 MNHNY and CDR2 SVGAGI (reference sequence). The V and J ends lost 5 bases and 7 bases, in that order; junction bases with no gene match: 13. CDR3 loop: CASSQTSGGAPTEEQYF. Written as DNA, the CDR3 is TGTGCCAGCAGTCAGACTAGCGGGGGGGCCCCTACTGAAGAGCAGTACTTC.

This chain connects TRBV7-2 to TRBJ2-3; D is ambiguous. CDR1 and CDR2 (germline): SGHTA, FQGNSA. Trimming took 3 bases from V and 2 from J, leaving 9 bases between them. The CDR3 is 14 residues long. The CDR3 DNA is TGTGCCAGCAGCTTCTTCCCGGTCACAGATACGCAGTATTTT. Translated, it gives CASSFFPVTDTQYF.

V is TRBV7-2 and J is TRBJ2-7, with 10 bases identical to TRBD1. The CDR3 covers 18 residues. Germline V lookup: CDR1 SGHTA, CDR2 FQGNSA. V lost 2 bases, J lost 2 bases, and 12 bases stayed unmatched. The CDR3 here is CASSLLPGQGTPTYEQYF. The CDR3 DNA sequence: TGTGCCAGCAGCTTACTCCCGGGACAGGGGACTCCAACCTACGAGCAGTACTTC. Drawing the rest from reference TRBV7-2 and TRBJ2-7, the complete variable domain is GAGVSQSPSNKVTEKGKDVELRCDPISGHTALYWYRQSLGQGLEFLIYFQGNSAPDKSGLPSDRFSAERTGGSVSTLTIQRTQQEDSAVYLCASSLLPGQGTPTYEQYFGPGTRLTVT.

This chain links TRBV6-1 with TRBJ2-1; D call uncertain. Per the germline V gene, CDR1 is MNHNS and CDR2 is SASEGT. The CDR3 sequence is 13 residues long. Trimming removed 2 bases at V and 6 bases at J, with 8 bases between. The CDR3, as DNA: TGTGCCAGCAGTGAAACAGTGCTCAATGAGCAGTTCTTC. Its protein product is CASSETVLNEQFF.

The J gene is TRBJ1-3, the V gene TRBV5-1; D remains ambiguous. This CDR3 has 16 amino acids. CDR1 and CDR2 (germline): SGHRS, YFSETQ. V gave up 0 bases and J gave up 1 base, with 11 bases separating them. The CDR3 loop reads CASSLVGGESGNTIYF. CDR3 DNA: TGCGCCAGCAGCTTGGTCGGTGGAGAGTCTGGAAACACCATATATTTT. Full variable domain (remainder filled in from reference TRBV5-1 and TRBJ1-3): KAGVTQTPRYLIKTRGQQVTLSCSPISGHRSVSWYQQTPGQGLQFLFEYFSETQRNKGNFPGRFSGRQFSNSRSEMNVSTLELGDSALYLCASSLVGGESGNTIYFGEGSWLTVV.

CDR3 in amino acids: CARQANTEAFF. Written as DNA, the CDR3 is TGTGCCAGACAGGCGAACACTGAAGCTTTCTTT. The gene calls are TRBV2 and TRBJ1-1; maybe TRBD1 (5 bases). Germline CDR1 SNHLY, CDR2 FYNNEI. The CDR3 totals 11 residues. V was pared by 9 bases and J by 1 base, with 6 bases between.

This rearrangement joins TRBV7-2 to TRBJ2-2; D ambiguous. Germline-derived CDR1 and CDR2 are SGHTA and FQGNSA. This CDR3 has 12 residues. Trimming removed 2 bases from V and 6 bases from J, with 4 bases in between. The CDR3 bases are TGTGCCAGCAGCTTATCTCCCGGGGAGCTGTTTTTT. Residues: CASSLSPGELFF.

DNA of the CDR3: TGCGCCAGCAGCCAATTGACAGGTCCCGGGGCCAACGTCCTGACTTTC. Translation: CASSQLTGPGANVLTF. This chain joins TRBV4-3 and TRBJ2-6; tentatively, D is TRBD1 (6 bases). Trimming took 2 bases from V and 4 from J, leaving 12 bases between them. Germline V lookup: CDR1 LGHNA, CDR2 YSLEER. The CDR3 is made up of 16 amino acids.

This clone is a singleton in its sample. The chain uses TRBV29-1 and TRBJ2-2; maybe TRBD1 (5 bases). CDR3 length equals 13 residues. The V gene's germline CDR1 is SQVTM and CDR2 ANQGSEA. V lost 3 bases and J 3 bases, leaving 8 bases between the germline ends. The CDR3 region is CSVDTGYTGELFF. In DNA, the CDR3 is TGCAGCGTTGACACAGGATACACCGGGGAGCTGTTTTTT.